Listed here is a single T cell receptor (beta chain). No antigen is known for it. The source of the sample is a study of STAT5B mutations in CD4+ large granular lymphocyte leukemia. Produced via immunoSEQ multiplex PCR; TCRdb's table is partial and in-frame only. The sample holds roughly 32,000 clones; around 82% are singletons and the top ten take roughly 1.9%. CDR3 size: 17 residues. Germline CDR1 is SGHDN and CDR2 is FVKESK. J lost 1 base, V lost 0 bases, and 8 bases had no gene match. General observations from the study: TRBV06-family usage was enriched in top patient clones (8/27) versus controls (2/35).

This chain links TRBV14 with TRBJ2-7, with 8 bases lining up with TRBD1. This clonotype originated in a human donor in good health. Specimen: CD4+ T cells from blood buffy coats. The chain's CDR3 is CASSQDRGQEASYEQYF. In nucleotides, the CDR3 is TGTGCCAGCAGCCAAGATAGGGGACAGGAGGCGTCCTACGAGCAGTACTTC.